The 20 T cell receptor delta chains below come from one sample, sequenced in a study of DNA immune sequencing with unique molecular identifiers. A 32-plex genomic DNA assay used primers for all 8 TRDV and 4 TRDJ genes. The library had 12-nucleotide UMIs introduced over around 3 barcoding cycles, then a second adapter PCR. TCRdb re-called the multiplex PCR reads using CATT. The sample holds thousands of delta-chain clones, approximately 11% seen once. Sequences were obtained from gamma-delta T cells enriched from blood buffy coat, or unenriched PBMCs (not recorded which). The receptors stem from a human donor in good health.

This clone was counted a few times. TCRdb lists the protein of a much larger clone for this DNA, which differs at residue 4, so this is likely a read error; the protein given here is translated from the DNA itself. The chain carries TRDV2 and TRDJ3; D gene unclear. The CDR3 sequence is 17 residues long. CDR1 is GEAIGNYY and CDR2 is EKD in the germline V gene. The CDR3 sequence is CACHTSPPSWDTRQMFF. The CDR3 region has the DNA TGTGCCTGTCACACATCGCCCCCCTCCTGGGACACCCGACAGATGTTTTTC.

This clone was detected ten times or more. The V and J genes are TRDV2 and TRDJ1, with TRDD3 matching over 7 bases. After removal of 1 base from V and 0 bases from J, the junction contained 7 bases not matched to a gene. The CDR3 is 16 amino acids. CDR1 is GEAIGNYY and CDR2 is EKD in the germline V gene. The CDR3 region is CACDTLGGLYTDKLIF. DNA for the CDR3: TGTGCCTGTGACACGCTGGGGGGCCTTTACACCGATAAACTCATCTTT.

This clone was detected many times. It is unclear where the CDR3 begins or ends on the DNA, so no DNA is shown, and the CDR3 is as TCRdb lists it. CDR3 amino acids: CSVLLCSKRILYDPTQPPYWGIIDKLIF. No J gene was named, though the V gene is TRAV29/DV5; the table assigns TRDD3, which was not confirmed against the DNA. Germline CDR1 reads NSMFDY; CDR2 reads ISSIKDK. Inclusive of both ends, the CDR3 amounts to 28 amino acids.

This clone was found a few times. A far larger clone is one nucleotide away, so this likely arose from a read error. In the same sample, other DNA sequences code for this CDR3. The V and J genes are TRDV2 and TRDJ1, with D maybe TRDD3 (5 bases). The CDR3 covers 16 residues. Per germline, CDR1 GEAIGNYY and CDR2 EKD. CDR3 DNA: TGTGCCTGTGACCCTATTGGGAGATACAGAGCCGATAAGCTCATCTTT. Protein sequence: CACDPIGRYRADKLIF.

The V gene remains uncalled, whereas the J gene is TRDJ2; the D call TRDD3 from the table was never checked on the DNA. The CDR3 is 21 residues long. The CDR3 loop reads CALGNTYYVLGGSALTAQLFF. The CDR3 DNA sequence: TGTGCTCTTGGGAACACCTACTACGTGCTGGGTGGTTCCGCTTTGACAGCACAACTCTTCTTT.

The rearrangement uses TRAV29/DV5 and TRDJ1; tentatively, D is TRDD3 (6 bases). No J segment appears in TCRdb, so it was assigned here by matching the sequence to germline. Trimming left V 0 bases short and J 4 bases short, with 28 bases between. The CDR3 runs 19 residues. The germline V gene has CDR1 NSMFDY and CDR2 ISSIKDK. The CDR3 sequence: CAASAFRGTEPAGFDKLIF. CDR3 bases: TGTGCAGCAAGCGCGTTTCGGGGGACTGAACCCGCTGGGTTCGATAAACTCATCTTT.

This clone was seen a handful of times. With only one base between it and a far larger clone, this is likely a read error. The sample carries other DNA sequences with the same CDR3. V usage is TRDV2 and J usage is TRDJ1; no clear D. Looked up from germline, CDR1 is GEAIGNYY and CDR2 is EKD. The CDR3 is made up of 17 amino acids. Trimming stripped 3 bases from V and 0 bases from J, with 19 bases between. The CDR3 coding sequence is TGTGCCTGTGACTCTGTACTAGGACCCTTGTACACCGATAAACTCATCTTT. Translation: CACDSVLGPLYTDKLIF.

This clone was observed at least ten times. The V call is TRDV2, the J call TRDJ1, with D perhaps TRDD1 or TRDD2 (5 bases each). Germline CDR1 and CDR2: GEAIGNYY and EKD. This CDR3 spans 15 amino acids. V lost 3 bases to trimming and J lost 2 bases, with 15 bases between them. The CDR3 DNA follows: TGTGCCTGTGACCCCCTACTGCATAGTACCGATAAACTCATCTTT. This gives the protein CACDPLLHSTDKLIF.

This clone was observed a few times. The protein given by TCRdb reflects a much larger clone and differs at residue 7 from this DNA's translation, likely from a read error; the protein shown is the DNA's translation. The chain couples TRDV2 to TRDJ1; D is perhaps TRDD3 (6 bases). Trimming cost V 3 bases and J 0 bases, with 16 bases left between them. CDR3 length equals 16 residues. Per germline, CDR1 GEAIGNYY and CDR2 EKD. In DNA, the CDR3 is TGTGCCTGTGACGAGTCAAGGGGGGAGTACACCGATAAACTCATCTTT. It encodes CACDESRGEYTDKLIF.

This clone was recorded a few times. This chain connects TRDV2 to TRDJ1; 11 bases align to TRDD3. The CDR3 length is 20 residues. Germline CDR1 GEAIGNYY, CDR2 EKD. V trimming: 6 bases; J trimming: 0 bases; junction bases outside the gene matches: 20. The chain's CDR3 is CACNSLLGDNRGEYTDKLIF. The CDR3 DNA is TGTGCCTGTAACAGTCTACTGGGGGATAACCGGGGGGAGTACACCGATAAACTCATCTTT.

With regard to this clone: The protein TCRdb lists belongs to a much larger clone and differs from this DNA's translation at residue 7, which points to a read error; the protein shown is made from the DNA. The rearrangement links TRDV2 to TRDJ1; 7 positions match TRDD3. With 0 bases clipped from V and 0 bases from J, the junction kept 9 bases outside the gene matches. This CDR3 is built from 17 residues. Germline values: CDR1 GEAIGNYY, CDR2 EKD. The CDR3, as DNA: TGTGCCTGTGACACCCTTATTGGGGGACCCTACACCGATAAACTCATCTTT. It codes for CACDTLIGGPYTDKLIF.

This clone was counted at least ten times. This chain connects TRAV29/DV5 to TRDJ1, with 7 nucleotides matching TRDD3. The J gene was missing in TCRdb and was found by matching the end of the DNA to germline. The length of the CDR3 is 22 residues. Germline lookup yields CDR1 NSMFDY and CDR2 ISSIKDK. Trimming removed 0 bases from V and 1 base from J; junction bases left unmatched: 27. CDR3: CAASGAETLHYWGGGPTDKLIF. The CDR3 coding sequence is TGTGCAGCAAGCGGTGCCGAGACTCTCCACTACTGGGGAGGGGGTCCCACCGATAAACTCATCTTT.

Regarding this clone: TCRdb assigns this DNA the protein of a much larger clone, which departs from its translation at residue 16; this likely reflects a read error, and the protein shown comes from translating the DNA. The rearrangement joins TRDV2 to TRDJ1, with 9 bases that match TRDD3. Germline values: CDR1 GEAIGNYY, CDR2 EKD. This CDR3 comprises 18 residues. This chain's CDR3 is CACDTVLSGGSYTDKPIF. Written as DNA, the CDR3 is TGTGCCTGTGACACCGTACTTTCTGGGGGATCTTACACCGATAAACCCATCTTT.

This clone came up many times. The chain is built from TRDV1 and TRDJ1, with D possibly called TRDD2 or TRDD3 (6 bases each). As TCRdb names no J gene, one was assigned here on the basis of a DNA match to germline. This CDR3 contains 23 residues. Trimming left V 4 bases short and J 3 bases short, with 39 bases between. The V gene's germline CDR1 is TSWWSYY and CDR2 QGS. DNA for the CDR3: TGTGCTCTTGGGGGCCTTCCGGACTGGGAGATACTTTCTTTTTTTGCACACGCCGATAAACTCATCTTT. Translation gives CALGGLPDWEILSFFAHADKLIF.

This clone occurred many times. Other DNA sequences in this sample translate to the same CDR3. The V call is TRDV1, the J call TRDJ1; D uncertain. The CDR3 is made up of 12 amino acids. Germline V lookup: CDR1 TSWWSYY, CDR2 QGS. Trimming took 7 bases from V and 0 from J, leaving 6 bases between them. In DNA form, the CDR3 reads TGTGCTCTTGAAAGATACACCGATAAACTCATCTTT. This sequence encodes CALERYTDKLIF.

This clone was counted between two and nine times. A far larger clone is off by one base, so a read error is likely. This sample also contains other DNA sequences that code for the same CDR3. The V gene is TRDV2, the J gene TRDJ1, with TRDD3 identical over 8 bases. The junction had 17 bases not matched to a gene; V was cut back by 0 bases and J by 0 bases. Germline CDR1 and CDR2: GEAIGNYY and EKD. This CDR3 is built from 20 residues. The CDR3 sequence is CACDTVATGGYGGYTDKLIF. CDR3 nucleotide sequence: TGTGCCTGTGACACCGTCGCTACTGGGGGTTACGGAGGGTACACCGATAAACTCATCTTT.

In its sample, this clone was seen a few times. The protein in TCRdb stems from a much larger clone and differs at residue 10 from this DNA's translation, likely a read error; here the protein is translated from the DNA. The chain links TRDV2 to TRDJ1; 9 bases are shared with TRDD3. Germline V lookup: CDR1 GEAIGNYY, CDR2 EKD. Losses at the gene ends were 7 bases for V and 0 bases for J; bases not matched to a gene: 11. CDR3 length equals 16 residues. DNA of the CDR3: TGTGCCTGCGATCTACTGGGGGACGCGCACACCGATAAACTCATCTTT. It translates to CACDLLGDAHTDKLIF.

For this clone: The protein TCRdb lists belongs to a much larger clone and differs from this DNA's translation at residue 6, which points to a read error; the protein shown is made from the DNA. The CDR3 region is CACDTMGDGKYTDKLIF. The CDR3 nucleotides are TGTGCCTGTGACACTATGGGGGATGGAAAGTACACCGATAAACTCATCTTT. This chain connects TRDV2 to TRDJ1; TRDD3 aligns across 8 bases. With 1 base clipped from V and 0 bases from J, the junction kept 9 bases outside the gene matches. Germline CDR1 is GEAIGNYY and CDR2 is EKD. This CDR3 region has 17 residues.

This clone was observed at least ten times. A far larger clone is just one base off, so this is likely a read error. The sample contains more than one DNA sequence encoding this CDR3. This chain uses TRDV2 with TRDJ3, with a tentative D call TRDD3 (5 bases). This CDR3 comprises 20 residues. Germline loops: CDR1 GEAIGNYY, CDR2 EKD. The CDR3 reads CACDTLGTTNGSWDTRQMFF. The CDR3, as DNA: TGTGCCTGTGACACCTTGGGGACCACGAACGGCTCCTGGGACACCCGACAGATGTTTTTT.

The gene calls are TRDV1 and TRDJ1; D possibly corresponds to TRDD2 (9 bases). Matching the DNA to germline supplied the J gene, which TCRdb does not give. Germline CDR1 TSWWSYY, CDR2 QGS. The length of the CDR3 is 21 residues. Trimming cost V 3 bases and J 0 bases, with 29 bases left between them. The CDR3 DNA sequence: TGTGCTCTTGGGGACCTCCTTCCTACTGGGGGCCTCGCCCCGTACACCGATAAACTCATCTTT. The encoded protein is CALGDLLPTGGLAPYTDKLIF.